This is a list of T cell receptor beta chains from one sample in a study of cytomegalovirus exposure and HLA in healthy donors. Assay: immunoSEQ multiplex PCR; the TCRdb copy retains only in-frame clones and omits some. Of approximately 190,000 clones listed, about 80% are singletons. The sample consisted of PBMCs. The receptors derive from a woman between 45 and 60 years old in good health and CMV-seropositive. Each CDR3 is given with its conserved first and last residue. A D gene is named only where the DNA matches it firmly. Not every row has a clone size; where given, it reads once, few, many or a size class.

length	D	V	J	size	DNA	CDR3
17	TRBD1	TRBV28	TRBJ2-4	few	TGTGCCAGCAGTTCTATTAAATCGACAGGGAGCAAAAACATTCAGTACTTC	CASSSIKSTGSKNIQYF
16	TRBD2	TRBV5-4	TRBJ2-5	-	TGTGCCAGCAGCTTGAATGCGGGGGGGTACCAAGAGACCCAGTACTTC	CASSLNAGGYQETQYF
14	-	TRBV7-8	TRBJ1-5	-	TGTGCCAGCAGCTACGGGGTGGGCAATCAGCCCCAGCATTTT	CASSYGVGNQPQHF
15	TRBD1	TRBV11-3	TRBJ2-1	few	TGTGCCAGCAGCTTCGGGACAGGGGTCAACAATGAGCAGTTCTTC	CASSFGTGVNNEQFF
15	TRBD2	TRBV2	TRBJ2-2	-	TGTGCCAGCAGTAGCGGGGGGGCGAACACCGGGGAGCTGTTTTTT	CASSSGGANTGELFF
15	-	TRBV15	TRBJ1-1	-	TGTGCCACCAGCAGACGAGGACAGCCGAACACTGAAGCTTTCTTT	CATSRRGQPNTEAFF
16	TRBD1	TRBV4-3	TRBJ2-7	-	TGCGCCAGCAGCCAAGGGGGGACAGCGAGCTCCTACGAGCAGTACTTC	CASSQGGTASSYEQYF
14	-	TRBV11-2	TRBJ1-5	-	TGTGCCAGCAGCTTAACAGGGAGCAATCAGCCCCAGCATTTT	CASSLTGSNQPQHF
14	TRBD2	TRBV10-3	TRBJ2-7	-	TGTGCCATCAGTGCCTCTAGCGGGGGGGTTGAGCAGTACTTC	CAISASSGGVEQYF
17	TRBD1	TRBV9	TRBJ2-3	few	TGTGCCAGCAGCCAAGATGAGGGGACAGGGGTCACAGATACGCAGTATTTT	CASSQDEGTGVTDTQYF
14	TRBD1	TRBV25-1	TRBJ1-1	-	TGTGCCACCTATTTCTTAGGACAGGGGACTGAAGCTTTCTTT	CATYFLGQGTEAFF
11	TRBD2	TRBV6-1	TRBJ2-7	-	TGTGCCAGCAGAGCGGGGGACGAGCAGTACTTC	CASRAGDEQYF
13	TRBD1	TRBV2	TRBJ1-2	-	TGTGCCAGCAGTGAACAGGGGGCTCGTGGCTACACCTTC	CASSEQGARGYTF
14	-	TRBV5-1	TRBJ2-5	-	TGCGCCAGCAGCTTGGTGGGGACTGAAGAGACCCAGTACTTC	CASSLVGTEETQYF
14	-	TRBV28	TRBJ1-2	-	TGTGCCAGCAGCTCTACAGGGAGGGACTATGGCTACACCTTC	CASSSTGRDYGYTF
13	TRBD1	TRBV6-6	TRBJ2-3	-	TGTGCCAGCTGCAGGGGGTCTACAGATACGCAGTATTTT	CASCRGSTDTQYF
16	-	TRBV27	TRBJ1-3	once	TGTGCCAGCAGTTTAAACAGGGACGACTCTGGAAACACCATATATTTT	CASSLNRDDSGNTIYF
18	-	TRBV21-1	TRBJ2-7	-	TGTGCCAGCAGCGAAAAAAGGCCCGACAGGACCCTACTCTACGAGCAGTACTTC	CASSEKRPDRTLLYEQYF
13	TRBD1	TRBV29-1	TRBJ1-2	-	TGCAGCGCACAGGGGACAGGCCCGTATGGCTACACCTTC	CSAQGTGPYGYTF
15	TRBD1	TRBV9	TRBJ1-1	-	TGTGCCAGCAGCCCAACCGGGACAGGGGTAACTGAAGCTTTCTTT	CASSPTGTGVTEAFF
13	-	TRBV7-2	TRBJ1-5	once	TGTGCCAGCAGCACAGGACCCAATCAGCCCCAGCATTTT	CASSTGPNQPQHF
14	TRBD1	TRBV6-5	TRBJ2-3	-	TGTGCCAGCGGGCGACAGGGGGCCACAGATACGCAGTATTTT	CASGRQGATDTQYF
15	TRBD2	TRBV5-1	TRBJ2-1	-	TGCGCCAGCAGCGACGGGGGGGCCCTCAGTTATGAGCAGTTCTTC	CASSDGGALSYEQFF
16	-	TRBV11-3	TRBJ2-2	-	TGTGCCAGCAGCTTAGATTCGGGGGATTACACCGAGGAGCTGTTTTTT	CASSLDSGDYTEELFF
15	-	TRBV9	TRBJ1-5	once	TGTGCCAGCAGCGTAGATCCAGGGCAGGATCAGCCCCAGCATTTT	CASSVDPGQDQPQHF
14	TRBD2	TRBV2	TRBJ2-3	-	TGTGCCAGCAGACTAGCGGGCAGCACAGATACGCAGTATTTT	CASRLAGSTDTQYF